In its sample, the clone carrying this TCR beta chain was seen many times. Its antigen is undetermined. Trimming took 5 bases from V and 7 from J; bases not matched to a gene: 6. Per germline, CDR1 SGHTA and CDR2 FQGNSA. This CDR3 is built from 14 residues. This entry is derived from a study of T cell repertoires in cytomegalovirus infection. Study-wide context: A matching HLA type, together with CMV infection, was signaled by public TCR beta signatures. Study findings and constraints: HLA-C-restricted, CMV-specific TCR beta clonotypes were dominant ex vivo. Cumulative frequency of public TCR beta families picked out carriers of CMV plus the relevant HLA.

From the reads, TCRdb called clonotypes with MiXCR, one entry per CDR3 protein. This table holds 150,000 to 200,000 distinct CDR3 sequences, approximately 30% found once. The sequence was obtained from a human donor in good health (CMV status not recorded). Some clones in this sample may be carry-over from other donors' samples. This chain links TRBV7-2 with TRBJ2-2, with 8 bases matching TRBD1. The sample consisted of PBMCs. CDR3 bases: TGTGCCAGCAGCGTTCAGGGGGCTCACGGGGAGCTGTTTTTT. It codes for CASSVQGAHGELFF.